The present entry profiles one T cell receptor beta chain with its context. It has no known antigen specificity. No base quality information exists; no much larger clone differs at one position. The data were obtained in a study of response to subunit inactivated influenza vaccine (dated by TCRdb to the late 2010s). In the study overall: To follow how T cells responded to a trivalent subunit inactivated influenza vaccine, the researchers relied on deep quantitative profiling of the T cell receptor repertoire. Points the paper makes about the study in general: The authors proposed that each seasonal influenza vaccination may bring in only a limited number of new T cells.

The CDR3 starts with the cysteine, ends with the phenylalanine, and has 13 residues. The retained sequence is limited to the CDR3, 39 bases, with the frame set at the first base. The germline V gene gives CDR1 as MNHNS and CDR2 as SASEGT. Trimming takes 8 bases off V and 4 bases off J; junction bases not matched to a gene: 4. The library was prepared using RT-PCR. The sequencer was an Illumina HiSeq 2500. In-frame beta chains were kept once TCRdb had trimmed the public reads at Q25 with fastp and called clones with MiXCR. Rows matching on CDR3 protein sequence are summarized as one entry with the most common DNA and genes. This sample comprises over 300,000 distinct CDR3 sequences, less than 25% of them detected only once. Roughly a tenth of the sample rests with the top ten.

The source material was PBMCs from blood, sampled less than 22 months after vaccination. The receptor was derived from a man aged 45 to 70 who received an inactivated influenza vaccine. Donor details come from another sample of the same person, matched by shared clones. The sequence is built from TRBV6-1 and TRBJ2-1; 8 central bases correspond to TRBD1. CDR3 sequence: CASGRDRYNEQFF. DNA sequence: TGTGCCAGCGGCCGGGACAGGTACAATGAGCAGTTCTTC.